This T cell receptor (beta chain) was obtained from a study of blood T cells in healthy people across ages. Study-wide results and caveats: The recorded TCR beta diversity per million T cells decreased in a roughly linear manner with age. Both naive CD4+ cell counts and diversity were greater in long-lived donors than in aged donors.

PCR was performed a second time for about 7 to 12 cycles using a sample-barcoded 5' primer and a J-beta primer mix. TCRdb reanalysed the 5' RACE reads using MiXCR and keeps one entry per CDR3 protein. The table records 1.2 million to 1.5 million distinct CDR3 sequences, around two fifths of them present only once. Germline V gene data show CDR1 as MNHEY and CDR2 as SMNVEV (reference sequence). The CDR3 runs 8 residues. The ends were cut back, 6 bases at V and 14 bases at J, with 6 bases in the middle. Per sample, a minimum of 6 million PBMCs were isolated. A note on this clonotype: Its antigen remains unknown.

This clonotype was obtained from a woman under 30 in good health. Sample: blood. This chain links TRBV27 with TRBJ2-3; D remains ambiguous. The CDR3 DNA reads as TGTGCCAGCAGCATCGTGTATTTT. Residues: CASSIVYF.